This paragraph reports one T cell receptor (beta chain). With V trimmed by 4 bases and J by 0 bases, 6 bases remained unmatched. This CDR3 has 18 amino acids. Germline CDR1 LNHDA, CDR2 SQIVND (reference sequence). Authors of the study amplified TCR beta CDR3 regions from RNA transcripts. Initially, a first-round RT-PCR of the TCR CDR3 employed the HTBI primer set. Using its own MiXCR run on the multiplex PCR reads, TCRdb lists one record per CDR3 protein. The data contain roughly 300,000 distinct CDR3 sequences, less than 30% of them singletons. Each 10 ml fresh peripheral blood draw supplied the PBMCs. The data are from a study of T cells in Graves' hyperthyroidism and ophthalmopathy.

Sequencing used blood. This rearrangement joins TRBV19 to TRBJ2-6; 10 bases agree with TRBD2. The origin of this receptor is a man aged 40-50 years with Graves' hyperthyroidism that later progressed to Graves' ophthalmopathy. CDR3 sequence: CASSTPVAGGSGANVLTF. DNA for the CDR3: TGTGCCAGTAGTACCCCGGTAGCGGGAGGCTCTGGGGCCAACGTCCTGACTTTC.